This record looks at one T cell receptor beta chain sequence and its context. From RNA transcripts, TCR beta CDR3 regions were amplified. HTBI primers drove first-round RT-PCR of the TCR CDR3. TCRdb reanalysed the multiplex PCR reads using MiXCR and keeps one entry per CDR3 protein. The sample has approximately 400,000 distinct CDR3 sequences, less than 20% seen once. This entry comes from a study of T cells in Graves' hyperthyroidism and ophthalmopathy. The germline V gene encodes CDR1 MGHRA and CDR2 YSYEKL. This CDR3 spans 18 amino acids. V gave up 3 bases and J gave up 0 bases; unmatched junction bases: 8.

The genes are TRBV4-1 and TRBJ1-3, with 10 bases identical to TRBD1. Sequenced: blood. The origin of this receptor is a woman aged 18-29 years with Graves' hyperthyroidism. The CDR3 DNA reads TGCGCCAGCAGCCATTCGCCGGGACAGGGGCCCTCTGGAAACACCATATATTTT. It codes for CASSHSPGQGPSGNTIYF.